Listed here are 13 T cell receptor beta chains from one sample, sequenced in a study of blood T cell repertoires in COVID-19. Method: immunoSEQ multiplex PCR; TCRdb's copy keeps in-frame clones and lacks some. This table has nearly 110,000 clones, approximately 84% appearing once. Sequenced input: peripheral blood. The receptor set was obtained from a woman aged 55-69 years with acute or convalescent COVID-19.

The chain recombines TRBV5-4 with TRBJ1-2, with D possibly TRBD1 on 6 matching bases. Germline CDR1 SGHNT, CDR2 YYREEE (reference sequence). Trimming pared 4 bases from V and 1 base from J, leaving 11 bases between. The CDR3 has 14 amino acids. CDR3 DNA: TGTGCCAGCAGCGCGGACAGCTTTAACTATGGCTACACCTTC. Translating gives CASSADSFNYGYTF.

The chain uses TRBV14 and TRBJ2-5; 10 nucleotides align to TRBD1. CDR3 length: 17 residues. Germline CDR1 is SGHDN and CDR2 is FVKESK. V was clipped by 1 base and J by 0 bases; unmatched bases: 5. The CDR3 region has the DNA TGTGCCAGCAGCCAAGCCCGGGACAGGGGCGACCAAGAGACCCAGTACTTC. It specifies CASSQARDRGDQETQYF.

The chain has TRBV19 and TRBJ1-5, with D perhaps matching TRBD1 (6 bases). The germline V gene has CDR1 LNHDA and CDR2 SQIVND (reference sequence). This CDR3 is 15 amino acids long. Trimming stripped 3 bases from V and 5 bases from J, with 14 bases between. CDR3 amino acids: CASSIPSGEHQPQHF. The DNA of the CDR3 is TGTGCCAGTAGTATTCCTTCAGGGGAGCATCAGCCCCAGCATTTT.

The chain joins TRBV27 to TRBJ2-7; D is ambiguous. Germline V gives CDR1 MNHEY, CDR2 SMNVEV (reference sequence). This CDR3 contains 15 residues. Trimming removed 0 bases at V and 3 bases at J, with 12 bases between. The CDR3 protein is CASSLSQEPFYEQYF. CDR3 in DNA: TGTGCCAGCAGTTTATCCCAGGAACCGTTCTACGAGCAGTACTTC.

This clone is termed medium-sized (0.01 to 0.1%). The V and J genes are TRBV24-1 and TRBJ2-2; TRBD2 aligns across 10 bases. This CDR3 is 14 amino acids long. Losses at the gene ends were 5 bases for V and 6 bases for J; bases not matched to a gene: 2. Germline V CDR1 and CDR2: KGHDR, SFDVKD. The CDR3 region has the DNA TGTGCCACCAGTGCTAGCGGGAGAGCCGGGGAGCTGTTTTTT. The encoded protein is CATSASGRAGELFF.

J is TRBJ1-4 and V is TRBV28; D remains ambiguous. The CDR3 runs 16 residues. The germline gives CDR1 MDHEN, CDR2 SYDVKM. V shed 3 bases and J shed 1 base, with 12 bases lying between them. The CDR3 region has the DNA TGTGCCAGCAGTTTCACTAGCTGGAAAACTAATGAAAAACTGTTTTTT. The encoded protein is CASSFTSWKTNEKLFF.

V gene TRBV5-1 combines with J gene TRBJ2-2, with TRBD2 matching 7 bases. V lost 1 base, J lost 3 bases, and 3 bases stayed unmatched. The CDR3 is 15 residues long. Germline V CDR1 and CDR2: SGHRS, YFSETQ. CDR3 sequence (DNA): TGCGCCAGCAGCTTGCACGGGGGGTACACCGGGGAGCTGTTTTTT. Amino acid sequence: CASSLHGGYTGELFF.

The chain employs TRBV18 and TRBJ1-2, with unresolved D. The CDR3 contains 13 residues. Trimming took 2 bases from V and 6 from J, leaving 10 bases between them. Germline CDR1 KGHSH, CDR2 LQKENI. The CDR3 reads CASSPTGSDGYTF. The CDR3 DNA reads as TGTGCCAGCTCACCAACCGGGAGCGATGGCTACACCTTC.

The CDR3 nucleotides are TGTGCCAGCAGGGTTTGGGGGGCCGGGGAGCTGTTTTTT. Translating gives CASRVWGAGELFF. This sequence joins TRBV6-5 and TRBJ2-2; D might be TRBD2 (6 bases). The CDR3 loop spans 13 amino acids. Trimming removed 6 bases at V and 6 bases at J, with 11 bases between. From germline, CDR1 is MNHEY and CDR2 SVGAGI.

The gene calls are TRBV7-3 and TRBJ2-3; 7 bases agree with TRBD2. The V segment lost 5 bases and the J segment 4 bases; nucleotides outside the gene matches: 12. The germline gives CDR1 SGHTA, CDR2 FQGTGA. This CDR3 region has 16 residues. The CDR3 DNA follows: TGTGCCAGCAGCCCCGGGCTAGCGGAGAACTCAGATACGCAGTATTTT. It specifies CASSPGLAENSDTQYF.

This clone has only one observation. The chain couples TRBV19 to TRBJ1-6; 8 nucleotides match TRBD1. J lost 8 bases, V lost 6 bases, and 6 bases had no gene match. There are 14 residues in the CDR3. Germline CDR1 LNHDA, CDR2 SQIVND (reference sequence). Here the CDR3 reads CASRGTGGDSPLHF. The CDR3 nucleotides are TGTGCCAGTAGGGGGACAGGCGGCGATTCACCCCTCCACTTT.

The chain combines TRBV7-2 with TRBJ1-1, with D perhaps TRBD1 (6 bases). The CDR3 covers 13 residues. Per germline, CDR1 SGHTA and CDR2 FQGNSA. The V and J ends lost 5 bases and 12 bases respectively, with 19 bases between them. The CDR3 region is CASSPRADSGTFF. CDR3 DNA sequence: TGTGCCAGCAGCCCTAGGGCGGACAGTGGAACTTTCTTT.

Concerning this clone itself: Other DNA sequences within the sample encode an identical CDR3. The genes are TRBV2 and TRBJ1-2, with D maybe TRBD1 (5 bases). The CDR3 consists of 13 residues. CDR1 and CDR2 (germline): SNHLY, FYNNEI. Trimming removed 3 bases at V and 4 bases at J, with 9 bases between. The CDR3 DNA follows: TGTGCCAGCAGTGATGGAGGGGCCTATGGCTACACCTTC. It codes for CASSDGGAYGYTF.